These T cell receptor beta chains were read from a single sample in a study of OX40 agonist ivuxolimab in advanced cancers. Clones were read by immunoSEQ multiplex PCR, and TCRdb kept only the in-frame ones, dropping some. The sample holds 60,000 to 90,000 clones, about 86% seen once. The sample was CD4+ or CD8+ T cells sorted from blood, taken in a trial of the OX40 agonist ivuxolimab. The receptors were gathered from an adult with an advanced solid tumor such as melanoma, head and neck, liver or kidney cancer. The CDR3 runs from the conserved cysteine through the conserved F or W. D genes are given only for firm matches. Not every row has a clone size; where given, it reads once, few, many or a size class.

>-|TRBV29-1|TRBJ1-5|few
TGCAGCGTTAGGGGGGGTACTGGTGGTTCTAGCAATCAGCCCCAGCATTTT
CSVRGGTGGSSNQPQHF
>-|TRBV5-8|TRBJ2-2|-
TGTGCCAGCAGGCGAGGGGCCACAGGGTTCCTTAGCACCGGGGAGCTGTTTTTT
CASRRGATGFLSTGELFF
>-|TRBV19|TRBJ1-6|-
TGTGCCAGTAGTATAGTGGAGATGGGGTCACCCCTCCACTTT
CASSIVEMGSPLHF
>TRBD2|TRBV9|TRBJ2-1|-
TGTGCCAGCAGCGCTGGGGGGGACTACTACAATGAGCAGTTCTTC
CASSAGGDYYNEQFF
>-|TRBV7-2|TRBJ2-7|-
TGTGCCAGCAGTTGGGGGGCTAGCGGCCATATCTCCTACGAGCAGTACTTC
CASSWGASGHISYEQYF
>-|TRBV28|TRBJ1-1|once
TGTGCCAGCAGTCCCTCACGGGCTGAAGCTTTCTTT
CASSPSRAEAFF
>-|TRBV7-9|TRBJ2-7|-
TGTGCCAGCAGCAACAGGGTCTCCTACGAGCAGTACTTC
CASSNRVSYEQYF
>-|TRBV10-3|TRBJ2-7|-
TGTGCCATCAGTACAGGGAACGAGCAGTACTTC
CAISTGNEQYF
>TRBD2|TRBV5-1|TRBJ2-1|-
TGCGCCAGCAGCTTGGTCAGTAGCGGGTCTACCTACAATGAGCAGTTCTTC
CASSLVSSGSTYNEQFF
>-|TRBV2|TRBJ1-2|-
TGTGCCAGCGGACTTAACTATGGCTACACCTTC
CASGLNYGYTF
>-|TRBV30|TRBJ2-7|-
TGTGCCTGGAGTGACCTTTCCCGTCCCTACGAGCAGTACTTC
CAWSDLSRPYEQYF
>TRBD2|TRBV6-5|TRBJ2-5|-
TGTGCCAGCAGTAGACTAGCGGGAGGAGAGACCCAGTACTTC
CASSRLAGGETQYF
>-|TRBV5-6|TRBJ2-7|-
TGTGCCAGCAGCTTGGCCTACGAGCAGTACTTC
CASSLAYEQYF
>TRBD2|TRBV10-3|TRBJ2-2|-
TGTGCCACAGGACTAGCGGAGAACACCGGGGAGCTGTTTTTT
CATGLAENTGELFF
>TRBD1|TRBV7-3|TRBJ2-5|-
TGTGCCAGCAGCTCAAGCGGACAGGGGGGTCAAGAGACCCAGTACTTC
CASSSSGQGGQETQYF
>-|TRBV5-6|TRBJ1-1|-
TGTGCCAGCAGCTTGTCAGGTCCTTATACTGAAGCTTTCTTT
CASSLSGPYTEAFF
>TRBD1|TRBV29-1|TRBJ1-1|-
TGCAGCATAACCAGGGGGAGCCGGAACACTGAAGCTTTCTTT
CSITRGSRNTEAFF
>TRBD2|TRBV11-2|TRBJ2-1|-
TGTGCCAGCAGCTCCGTGATGGCGGGAGCGGGGAATGAGCAGTTCTTC
CASSSVMAGAGNEQFF
>TRBD1|TRBV19|TRBJ1-5|-
TGTGCCAGTAGTATCACAGGGGCCATAGGGAGCAATCAGCCCCAGCATTTT
CASSITGAIGSNQPQHF
>-|TRBV28|TRBJ1-4|-
TGTGCCAGCAGTTCTCCCCCGGGCGAAAAACTGTTTTTT
CASSSPPGEKLFF
>-|TRBV5-1|TRBJ2-6|few
TGCGCCAGCAGCTTGGACCCCTTGGGTGGGGCCAACGTCCTGACTTTC
CASSLDPLGGANVLTF